The rows below give T cell receptor beta chains drawn from one sample of a study of long-term antiretroviral therapy in people with HIV. The method was immunoSEQ multiplex PCR; TCRdb's version includes in-frame clones alone and lacks a portion of them. The sample contains over 35,000 clones, around nine tenths of which appear only once. Source: unsorted PBMCs, taken just before starting antiretroviral therapy. These receptors were taken from a woman between 18 and 30 years old with HIV. Each CDR3 is given with its conserved first and last residue. Each record gives: V gene, J gene, CDR3 protein.

>TRBV10-1|TRBJ1-1
CASSLTWNTEAFF
>TRBV9|TRBJ2-5
CASSVAPGGRETQYF
>TRBV19|TRBJ2-7
CASSIFPSILYEQYF
>TRBV6-4|TRBJ2-1
CASSDSTSGYNEQFF
>TRBV7-3|TRBJ1-1
CASSLTGLTGNTEAFF
>TRBV11-3|TRBJ2-2
CASSLWGGSTNTGELFF
>TRBV9|TRBJ2-7
CASSVHEGGEQYF
>TRBV25-1|TRBJ2-3
CASSEYVTDTQYF
>TRBV5-6|TRBJ2-3
CASSLIDGGTDTQYF
>TRBV4-3|NA
CASSQVSSGSSYEQYF
>TRBV7-2|TRBJ1-5
CASSLGQGQRQPQHF
>TRBV4-2|TRBJ2-3
CASSETYRRTDTQYF
>TRBV7-2|TRBJ1-2
CASSPVDPKSSYTF
>TRBV19|TRBJ2-1
CASTWGQRSSYNEQFF
>TRBV28|TRBJ2-2
CASSLSSGELFF
>TRBV7-3|TRBJ2-7
CASSPEGREYEQYF
>TRBV19|TRBJ2-4
CASSSGLAGGLAKNIQYF
>TRBV7-2|TRBJ2-5
CASSPTSGKETQYF
>TRBV9|TRBJ2-1
CASSVVGLLGNEQFF
>TRBV7-8|TRBJ2-1
CASRLSGRAVEQFF
>TRBV7-9|TRBJ2-2
CASRSRASSLDTGELFF
>TRBV6-1|TRBJ2-1
CASSATSGGSYNEQFF
>TRBV9|TRBJ2-7
CASSVLGSGDYEQYF
>TRBV2|TRBJ2-4
CASTGTQRADIQYF
>TRBV6-6|TRBJ2-2
CASSYSAANTGELFF
>TRBV28|TRBJ1-2
CASSSQGALNYGYTF
>TRBV5-6|TRBJ1-5
CASSLRAPGNQPQHF
>TRBV18|TRBJ1-5
CASSREPGGNQPQHF
>TRBV10-3|TRBJ2-3
CAISESSGRGTDTQYF
>TRBV7-3|TRBJ2-1
CASSLQAGGQFF
>TRBV7-9|TRBJ2-5
CASTRKGLAGGEETQYF
>TRBV4-1|TRBJ1-2
CASSQGGLLDGYTF
>TRBV11-2|TRBJ2-3
CASSLGQGRADTQYF